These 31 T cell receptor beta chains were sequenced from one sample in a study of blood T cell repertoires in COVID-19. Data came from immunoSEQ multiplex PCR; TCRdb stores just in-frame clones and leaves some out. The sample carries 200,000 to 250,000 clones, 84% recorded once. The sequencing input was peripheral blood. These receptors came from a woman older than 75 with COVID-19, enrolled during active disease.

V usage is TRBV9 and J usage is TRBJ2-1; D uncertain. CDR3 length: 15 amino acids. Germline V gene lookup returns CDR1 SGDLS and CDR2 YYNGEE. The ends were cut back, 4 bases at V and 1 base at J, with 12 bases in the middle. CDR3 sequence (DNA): TGTGCCAGCAGCCCAACGGGTCGGTCCTACAATGAGCAGTTCTTC. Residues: CASSPTGRSYNEQFF.

The CDR3 nucleotides are TGTGCCAGCAGGGTCGGAGTGGCAGGGCAGCCCCAGCATTTT. It specifies CASRVGVAGQPQHF. This rearrangement joins TRBV2 to TRBJ1-5; D may be TRBD1 (5 bases). Germline assignment: CDR1 SNHLY and CDR2 FYNNEI. V dropped 6 bases and J dropped 7 bases, with 16 bases sitting between them. The CDR3 loop spans 14 amino acids.

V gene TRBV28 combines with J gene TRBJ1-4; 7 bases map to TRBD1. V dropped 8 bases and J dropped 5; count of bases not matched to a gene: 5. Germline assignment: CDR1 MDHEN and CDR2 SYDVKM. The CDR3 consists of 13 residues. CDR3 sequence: CASSRDRNEKLFF. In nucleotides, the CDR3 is TGTGCCAGCTCCCGGGACAGAAATGAAAAACTGTTTTTT. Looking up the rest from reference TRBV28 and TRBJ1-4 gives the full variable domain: DVKVTQSSRYLVKRTGEKVFLECVQDMDHENMFWYRQDPGLGLRLIYFSYDVKMKEKGDIPEGYSVSREKKERFSLILESASTNQTSMYLCASSRDRNEKLFFGSGTQLSVL.

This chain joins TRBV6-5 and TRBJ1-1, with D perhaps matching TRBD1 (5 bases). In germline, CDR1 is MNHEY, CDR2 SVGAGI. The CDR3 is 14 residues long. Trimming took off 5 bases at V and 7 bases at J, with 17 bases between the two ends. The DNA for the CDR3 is TGTGCCAGCAGTATCCCTTGGGGCACAAATGAAGCTTTCTTT. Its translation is CASSIPWGTNEAFF.

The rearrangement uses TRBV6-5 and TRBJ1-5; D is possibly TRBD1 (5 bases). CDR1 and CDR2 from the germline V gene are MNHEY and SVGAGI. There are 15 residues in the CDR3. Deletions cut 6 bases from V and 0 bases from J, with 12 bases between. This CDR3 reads CASSPDSYSNQPQHF. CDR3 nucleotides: TGTGCCAGCAGCCCCGACAGTTATAGCAATCAGCCCCAGCATTTT.

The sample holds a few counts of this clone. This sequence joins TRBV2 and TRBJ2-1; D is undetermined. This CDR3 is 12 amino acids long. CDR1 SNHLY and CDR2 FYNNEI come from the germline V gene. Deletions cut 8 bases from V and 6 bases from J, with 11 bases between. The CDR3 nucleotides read TGTGCCAGCCAGGCTCTATCCAATGAGCAGTTCTTC. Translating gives CASQALSNEQFF.

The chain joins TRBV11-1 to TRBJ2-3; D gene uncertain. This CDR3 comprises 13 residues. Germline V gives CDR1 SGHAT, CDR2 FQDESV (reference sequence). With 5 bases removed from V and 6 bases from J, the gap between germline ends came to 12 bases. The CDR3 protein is CASSGSEVDTQYF. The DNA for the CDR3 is TGTGCCAGCAGCGGAAGTGAGGTGGATACGCAGTATTTT.

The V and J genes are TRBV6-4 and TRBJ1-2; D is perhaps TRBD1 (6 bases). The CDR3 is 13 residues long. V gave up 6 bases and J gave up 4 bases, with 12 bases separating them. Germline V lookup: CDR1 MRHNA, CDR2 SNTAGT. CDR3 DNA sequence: TGTGCCAGCAGCGAAACAGGGACCTATGGCTACACCTTC. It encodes CASSETGTYGYTF.

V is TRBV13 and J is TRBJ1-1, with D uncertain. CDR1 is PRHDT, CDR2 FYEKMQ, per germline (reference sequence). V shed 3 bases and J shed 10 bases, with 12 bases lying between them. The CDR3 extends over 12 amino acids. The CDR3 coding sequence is TGTGCCAGCAGCTTTTCCCGGGTCGGAGCTTTCTTT. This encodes CASSFSRVGAFF.

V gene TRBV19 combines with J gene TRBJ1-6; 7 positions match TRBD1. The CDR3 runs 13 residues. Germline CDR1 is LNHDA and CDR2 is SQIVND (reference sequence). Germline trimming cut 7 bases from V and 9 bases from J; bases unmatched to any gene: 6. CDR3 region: CASNRGFSSPLHF. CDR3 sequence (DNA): TGTGCCAGTAACAGGGGCTTCAGTTCACCCCTCCACTTT.

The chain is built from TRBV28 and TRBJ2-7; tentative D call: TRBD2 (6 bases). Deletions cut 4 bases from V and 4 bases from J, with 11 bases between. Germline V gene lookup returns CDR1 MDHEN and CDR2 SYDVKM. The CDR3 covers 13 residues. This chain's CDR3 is CASSSEGRYEQYF. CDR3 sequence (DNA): TGTGCCAGCAGTTCGGAGGGGAGGTACGAGCAGTACTTC.

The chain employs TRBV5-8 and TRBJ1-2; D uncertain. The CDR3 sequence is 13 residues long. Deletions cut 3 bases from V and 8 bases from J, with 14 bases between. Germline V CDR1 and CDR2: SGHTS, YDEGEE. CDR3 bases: TGTGCCAGCAGCTCTAACTCAGGTGGCGGCTACACCTTC. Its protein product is CASSSNSGGGYTF.

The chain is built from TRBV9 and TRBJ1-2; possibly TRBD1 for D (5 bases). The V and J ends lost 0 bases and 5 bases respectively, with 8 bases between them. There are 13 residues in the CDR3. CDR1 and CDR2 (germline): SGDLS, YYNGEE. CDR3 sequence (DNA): TGTGCCAGCAGCGTAGCTGACAGTTATGGCTACACCTTC. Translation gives CASSVADSYGYTF.

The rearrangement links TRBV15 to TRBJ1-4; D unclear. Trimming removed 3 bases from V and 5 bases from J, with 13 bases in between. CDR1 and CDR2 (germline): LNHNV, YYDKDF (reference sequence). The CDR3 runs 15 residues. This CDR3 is CATSSGGRENEKLFF. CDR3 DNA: TGTGCCACCAGCAGCGGAGGACGGGAGAATGAAAAACTGTTTTTT. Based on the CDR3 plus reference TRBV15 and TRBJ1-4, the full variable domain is DAMVIQNPRYQVTQFGKPVTLSCSQTLNHNVMYWYQQKSSQAPKLLFHYYDKDFNNEADTPDNFQSRRPNTSFCFLDIRSPGLGDTAMYLCATSSGGRENEKLFFGSGTQLSVL.

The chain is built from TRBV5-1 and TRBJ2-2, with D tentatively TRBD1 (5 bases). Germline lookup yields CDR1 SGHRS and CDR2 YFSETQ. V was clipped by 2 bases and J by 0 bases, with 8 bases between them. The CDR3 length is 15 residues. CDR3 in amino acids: CASSLQVSNTGELFF. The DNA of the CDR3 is TGCGCCAGCAGCTTACAGGTCTCGAACACCGGGGAGCTGTTTTTT.

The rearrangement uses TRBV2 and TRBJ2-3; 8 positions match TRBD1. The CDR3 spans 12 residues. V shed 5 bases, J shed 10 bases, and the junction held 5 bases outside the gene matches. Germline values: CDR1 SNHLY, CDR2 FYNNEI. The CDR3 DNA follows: TGTGCCAGCAGTAGTGGACAGGGTGCGCAGTATTTT. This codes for CASSSGQGAQYF.

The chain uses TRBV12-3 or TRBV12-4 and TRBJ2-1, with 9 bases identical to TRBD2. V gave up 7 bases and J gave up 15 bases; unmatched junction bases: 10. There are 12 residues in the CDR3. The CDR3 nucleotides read TGTGCCAGCACCCCCCAGCGGGAGGAGGCGTTCTTC. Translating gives CASTPQREEAFF.

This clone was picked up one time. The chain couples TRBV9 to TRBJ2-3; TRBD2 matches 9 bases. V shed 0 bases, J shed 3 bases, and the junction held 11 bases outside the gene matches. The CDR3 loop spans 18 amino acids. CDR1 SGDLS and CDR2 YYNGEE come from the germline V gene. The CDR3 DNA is TGTGCCAGCAGCGTAGAACTTCCCCGCGGGAGGGGGACAGATACGCAGTATTTT. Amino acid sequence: CASSVELPRGRGTDTQYF.

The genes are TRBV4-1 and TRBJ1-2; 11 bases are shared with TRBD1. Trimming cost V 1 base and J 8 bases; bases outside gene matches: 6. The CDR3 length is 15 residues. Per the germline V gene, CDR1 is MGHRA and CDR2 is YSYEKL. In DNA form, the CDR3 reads TGCGCCAGCAGCCAAGGGGGGACAGGGGGTTACGGCTACACCTTC. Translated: CASSQGGTGGYGYTF.

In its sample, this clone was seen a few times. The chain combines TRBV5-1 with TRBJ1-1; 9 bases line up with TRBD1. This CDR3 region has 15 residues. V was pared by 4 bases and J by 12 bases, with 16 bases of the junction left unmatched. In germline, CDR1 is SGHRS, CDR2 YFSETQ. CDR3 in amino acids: CASSAETGTGKITFF. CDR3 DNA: TGCGCCAGCAGCGCGGAAACCGGGACAGGGAAAATAACTTTCTTT.

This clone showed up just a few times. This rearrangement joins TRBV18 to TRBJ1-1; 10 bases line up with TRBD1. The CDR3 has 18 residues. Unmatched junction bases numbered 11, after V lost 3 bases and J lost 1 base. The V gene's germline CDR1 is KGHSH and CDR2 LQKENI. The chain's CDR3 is CASSPVGTGEGQNTEAFF. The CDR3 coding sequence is TGTGCCAGCTCACCTGTCGGGACAGGGGAGGGGCAGAACACTGAAGCTTTCTTT.

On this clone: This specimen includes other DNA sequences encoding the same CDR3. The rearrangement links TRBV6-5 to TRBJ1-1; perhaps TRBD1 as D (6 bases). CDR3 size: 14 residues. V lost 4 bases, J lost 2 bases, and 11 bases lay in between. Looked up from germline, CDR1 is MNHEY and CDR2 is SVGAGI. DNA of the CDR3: TGTGCCAGCAGTTTTTTGGACAGAAACACTGAAGCTTTCTTT. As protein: CASSFLDRNTEAFF.

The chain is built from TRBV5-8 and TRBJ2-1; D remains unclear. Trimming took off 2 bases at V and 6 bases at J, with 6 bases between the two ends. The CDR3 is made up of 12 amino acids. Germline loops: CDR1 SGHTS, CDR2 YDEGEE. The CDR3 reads CASSFGRNEQFF. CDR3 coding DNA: TGTGCCAGCAGCTTTGGCCGCAATGAGCAGTTCTTC.

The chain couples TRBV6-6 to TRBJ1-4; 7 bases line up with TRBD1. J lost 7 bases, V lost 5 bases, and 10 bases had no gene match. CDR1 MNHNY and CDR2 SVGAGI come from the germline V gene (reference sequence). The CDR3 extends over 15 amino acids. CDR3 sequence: CASSTQGPAVEKLFF. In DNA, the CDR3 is TGTGCCAGCAGTACACAGGGGCCCGCGGTTGAAAAACTGTTTTTT.

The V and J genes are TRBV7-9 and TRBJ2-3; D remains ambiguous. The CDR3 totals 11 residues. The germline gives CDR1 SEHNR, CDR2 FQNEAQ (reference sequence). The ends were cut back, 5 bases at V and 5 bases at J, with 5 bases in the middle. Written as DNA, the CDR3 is TGTGCCAGCAGCGCGAGAGATACGCAGTATTTT. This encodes CASSARDTQYF.

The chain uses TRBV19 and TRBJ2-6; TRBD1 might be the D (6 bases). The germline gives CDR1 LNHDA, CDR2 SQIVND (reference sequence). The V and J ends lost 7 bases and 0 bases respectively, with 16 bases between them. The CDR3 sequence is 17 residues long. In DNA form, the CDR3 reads TGTGCCAGTAATACAGGGATAATCCCCTCTGGGGCCAACGTCCTGACTTTC. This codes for CASNTGIIPSGANVLTF.

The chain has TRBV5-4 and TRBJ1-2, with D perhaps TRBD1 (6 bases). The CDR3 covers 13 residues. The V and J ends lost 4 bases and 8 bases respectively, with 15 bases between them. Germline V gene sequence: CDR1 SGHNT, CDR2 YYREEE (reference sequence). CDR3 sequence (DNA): TGTGCCAGCAGCCTCCGGGGGGCGCGAGGCTACACCTTC. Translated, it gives CASSLRGARGYTF.

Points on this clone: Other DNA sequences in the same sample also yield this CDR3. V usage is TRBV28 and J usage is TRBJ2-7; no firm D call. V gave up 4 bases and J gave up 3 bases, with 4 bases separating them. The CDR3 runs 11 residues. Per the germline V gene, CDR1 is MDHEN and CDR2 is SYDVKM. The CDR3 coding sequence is TGTGCCAGCAGTTCCGGCTACGAGCAGTACTTC. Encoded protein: CASSSGYEQYF.

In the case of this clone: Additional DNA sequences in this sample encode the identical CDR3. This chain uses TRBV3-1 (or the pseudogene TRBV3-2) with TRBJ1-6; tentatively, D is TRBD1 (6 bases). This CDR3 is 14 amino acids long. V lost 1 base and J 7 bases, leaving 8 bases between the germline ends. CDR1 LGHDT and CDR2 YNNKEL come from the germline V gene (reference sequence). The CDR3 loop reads CASSQVQGNSPLHF. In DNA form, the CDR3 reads TGTGCCAGCAGCCAAGTCCAGGGGAATTCACCCCTCCACTTT.

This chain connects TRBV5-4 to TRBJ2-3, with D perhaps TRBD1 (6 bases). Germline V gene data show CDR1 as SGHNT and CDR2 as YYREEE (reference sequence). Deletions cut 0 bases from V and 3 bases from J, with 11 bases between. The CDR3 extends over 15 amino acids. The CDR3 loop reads CASSLDRVFTDTQYF. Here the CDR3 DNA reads TGTGCCAGCAGCTTGGACAGGGTCTTTACAGATACGCAGTATTTT.

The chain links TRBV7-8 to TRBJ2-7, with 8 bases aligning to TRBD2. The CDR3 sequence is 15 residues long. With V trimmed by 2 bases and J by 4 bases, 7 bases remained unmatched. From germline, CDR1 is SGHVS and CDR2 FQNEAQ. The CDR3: CASSLIRLARYEQYF. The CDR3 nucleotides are TGTGCCAGCAGCTTAATAAGACTAGCGAGATACGAGCAGTACTTC.